The following is a TCR beta chain sequence with its context. Antigen specificity is unknown. The CDR3 spans 16 residues. Trimming stripped 5 bases from V and 5 bases from J, with 18 bases between. Germline loops: CDR1 MNHEY, CDR2 SMNVEV (reference sequence). The sample comes from a study of blood T cells in healthy people across ages. Findings and caveats of the study: The study found more naive CD4+ cells and higher diversity in long-lived than aged donors.

A minimum of 5 micrograms of total RNA was extracted per sample. It was with a sample-barcoded 5' primer and a J-beta primer mix that a second PCR of roughly 7 to 12 cycles was run. TCRdb analysed the 5' RACE reads with MiXCR anew, one entry per CDR3 protein. This sample has 600,000 or so distinct CDR3 sequences, with about 30% found just once. The sequenced sample consisted of blood. This TCR derives from a woman older than 75 in good health. The chain has TRBV27 and TRBJ2-2; tentative D call: TRBD2 (7 bases). The CDR3 sequence is CASSRPRGGGTGELFF. The CDR3 region has the DNA TGTGCCAGCAGTCGCCCCAGGGGAGGGGGAACCGGGGAGCTGTTTTTT.